The sample holds many counts of the clone carrying this T cell receptor (beta chain). This sample was taken from a study of T cells after yellow fever vaccination. Using its own MiXCR run on the 5' RACE reads, TCRdb lists one record per CDR3 protein. Among about 320,000 distinct CDR3 sequences listed, approximately 4.5% were seen once. Source: PBMCs, taken 15 days after the yellow fever booster vaccination. This TCR was recovered from a man younger than 35 who received the YFV17D yellow fever vaccine.

The CDR3, as DNA: TGCAGTGCTAGAGTGGGGCCAGGGTTAGCTGAGCAGTTCTTC. This gives the protein CSARVGPGLAEQFF. V gene TRBV20-1 combines with J gene TRBJ2-1, with D tentatively TRBD1 (5 bases). Germline V gene data show CDR1 as DFQATT and CDR2 as SNEGSKA (reference sequence). This CDR3 spans 14 amino acids. V was shortened by 1 base and J by 9 bases, with 16 bases between the two germline ends.